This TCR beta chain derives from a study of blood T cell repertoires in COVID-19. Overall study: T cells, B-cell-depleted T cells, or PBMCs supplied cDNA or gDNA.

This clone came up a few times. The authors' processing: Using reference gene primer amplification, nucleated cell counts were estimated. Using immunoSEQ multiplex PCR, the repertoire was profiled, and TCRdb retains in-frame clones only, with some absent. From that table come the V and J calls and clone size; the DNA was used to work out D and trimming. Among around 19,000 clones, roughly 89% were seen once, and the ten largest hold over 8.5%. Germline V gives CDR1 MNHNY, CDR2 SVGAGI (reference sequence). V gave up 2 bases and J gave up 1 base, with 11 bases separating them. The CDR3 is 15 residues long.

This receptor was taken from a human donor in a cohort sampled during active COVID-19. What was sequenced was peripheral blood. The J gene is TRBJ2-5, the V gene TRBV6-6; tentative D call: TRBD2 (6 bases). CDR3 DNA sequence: TGTGCCAGCAGTTACCTCGCGGGGCCCCAAGAGACCCAGTACTTC. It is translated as CASSYLAGPQETQYF.